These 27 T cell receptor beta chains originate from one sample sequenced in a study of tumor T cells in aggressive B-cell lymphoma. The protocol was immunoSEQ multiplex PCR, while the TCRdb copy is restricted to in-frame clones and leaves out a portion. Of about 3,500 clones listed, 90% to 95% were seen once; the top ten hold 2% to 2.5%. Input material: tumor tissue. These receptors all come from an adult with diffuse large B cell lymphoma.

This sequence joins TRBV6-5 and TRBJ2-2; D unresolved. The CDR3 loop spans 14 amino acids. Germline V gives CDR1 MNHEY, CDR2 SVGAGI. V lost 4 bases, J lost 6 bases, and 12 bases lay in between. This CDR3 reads CASSLNGPPGELFF. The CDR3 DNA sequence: TGTGCCAGCAGTTTGAATGGGCCCCCCGGGGAGCTGTTTTTT.

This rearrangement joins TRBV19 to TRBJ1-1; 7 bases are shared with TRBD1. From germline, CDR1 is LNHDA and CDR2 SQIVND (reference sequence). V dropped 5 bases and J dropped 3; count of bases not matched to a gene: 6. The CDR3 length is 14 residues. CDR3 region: CASSPGDRDTEAFF. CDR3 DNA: TGTGCCAGTAGTCCCGGTGACAGGGACACTGAAGCTTTCTTT.

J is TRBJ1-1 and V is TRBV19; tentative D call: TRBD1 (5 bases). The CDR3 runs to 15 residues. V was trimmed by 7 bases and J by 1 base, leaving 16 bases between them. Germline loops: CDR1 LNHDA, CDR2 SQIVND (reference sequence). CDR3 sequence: CASTPRGVRNTEAFF. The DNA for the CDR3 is TGTGCCAGTACCCCTCGGGGGGTCAGGAACACTGAAGCTTTCTTT.

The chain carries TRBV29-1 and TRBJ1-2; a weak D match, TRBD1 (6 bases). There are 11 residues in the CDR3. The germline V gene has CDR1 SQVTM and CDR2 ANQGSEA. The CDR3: CATGLNYGYTF. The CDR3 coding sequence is TGCGCCACAGGGCTCAACTATGGCTACACCTTC. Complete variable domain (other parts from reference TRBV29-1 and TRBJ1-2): SAVISQKPSRDICQRGTSLTIQCQVDSQVTMMFWYRQQPGQSLTLIATANQGSEATYESGFVIDKFPISRPNLTFSTLTVSNMSPEDSSIYLCATGLNYGYTFGSGTRLTVV.

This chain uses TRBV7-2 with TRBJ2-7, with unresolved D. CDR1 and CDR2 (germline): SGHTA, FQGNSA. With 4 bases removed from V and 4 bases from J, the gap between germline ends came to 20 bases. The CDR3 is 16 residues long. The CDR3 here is CASSSLLPQNQYEQYF. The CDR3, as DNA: TGTGCCAGCAGCTCCCTCCTCCCACAGAATCAATACGAGCAGTACTTC.

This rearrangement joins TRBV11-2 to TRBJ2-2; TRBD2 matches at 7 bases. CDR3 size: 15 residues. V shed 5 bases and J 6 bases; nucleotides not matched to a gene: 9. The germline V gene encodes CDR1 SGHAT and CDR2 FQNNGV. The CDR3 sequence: CASSLNRLAPGELFF. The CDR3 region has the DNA TGTGCCAGCAGCCTAAATAGACTAGCCCCCGGGGAGCTGTTTTTT. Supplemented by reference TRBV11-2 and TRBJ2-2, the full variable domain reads EAGVAQSPRYKIIEKRQSVAFWCNPISGHATLYWYQQILGQGPKLLIQFQNNGVVDDSQLPKDRFSAERLKGVDSTLKIQPAKLEDSAVYLCASSLNRLAPGELFFGEGSRLTVL.

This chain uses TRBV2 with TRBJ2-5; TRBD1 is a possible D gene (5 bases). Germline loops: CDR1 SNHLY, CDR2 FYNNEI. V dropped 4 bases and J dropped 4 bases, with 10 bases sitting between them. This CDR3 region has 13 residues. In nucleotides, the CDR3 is TGTGCCAGCAGTGTACAGGTGGGAGAGACCCAGTACTTC. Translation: CASSVQVGETQYF.

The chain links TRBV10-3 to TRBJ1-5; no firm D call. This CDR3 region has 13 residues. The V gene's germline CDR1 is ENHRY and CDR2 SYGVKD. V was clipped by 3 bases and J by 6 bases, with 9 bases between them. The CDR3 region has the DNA TGTGCCATCAGTGAAGGACTCCCTCAGCCCCAGCATTTT. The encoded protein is CAISEGLPQPQHF.

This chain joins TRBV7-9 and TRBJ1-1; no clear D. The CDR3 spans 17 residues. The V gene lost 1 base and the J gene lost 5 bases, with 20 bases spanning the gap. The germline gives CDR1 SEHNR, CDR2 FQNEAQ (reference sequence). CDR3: CASSLGRAALAPTEAFF. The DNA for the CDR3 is TGTGCCAGCAGCTTAGGGAGGGCAGCCTTGGCCCCAACTGAAGCTTTCTTT.

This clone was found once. For the CDR3, the DNA is TGTGCCAGCAGCTTGGACGGTGGAGGGGCCTACGAGCAGTACTTC. Translated, it gives CASSLDGGGAYEQYF. The chain joins TRBV5-4 to TRBJ2-7, with a tentative D call TRBD2 (6 bases). Germline-derived CDR1 and CDR2 are SGHNT and YYREEE (reference sequence). This CDR3 spans 15 amino acids. The V end was cut by 0 bases, the J end by 2 bases, with 12 bases between. Using reference TRBV5-4 and TRBJ2-7 for the parts outside the CDR3, the full variable domain is ETGVTQSPTHLIKTRGQQVTLRCSSQSGHNTVSWYQQALGQGPQFIFQYYREEENGRGNFPPRFSGLQFPNYSSELNVNALELDDSALYLCASSLDGGGAYEQYFGPGTRLTVT.

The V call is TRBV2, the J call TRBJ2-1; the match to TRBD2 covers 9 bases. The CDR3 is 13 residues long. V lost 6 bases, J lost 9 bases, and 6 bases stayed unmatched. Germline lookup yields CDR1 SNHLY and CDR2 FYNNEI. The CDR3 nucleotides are TGTGCCAGCAGGGGTAGCGGGAGTGGTGAGCAGTTCTTC. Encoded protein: CASRGSGSGEQFF.

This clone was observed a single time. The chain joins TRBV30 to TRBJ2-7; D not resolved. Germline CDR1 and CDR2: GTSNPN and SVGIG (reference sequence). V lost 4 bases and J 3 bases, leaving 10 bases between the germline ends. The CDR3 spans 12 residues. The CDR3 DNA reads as TGTGCCTGGACCTTCTATTTCTACGAGCAGTACTTC. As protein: CAWTFYFYEQYF.

CDR3 bases: TGCGCCAGCAGCCAAGGTGACTCTGGCTTACCCCAGCATTTT. Protein: CASSQGDSGLPQHF. The chain is built from TRBV4-1 and TRBJ1-5, with no clear D. V was clipped by 1 base and J by 10 bases, with 14 bases between them. The length of the CDR3 is 14 residues. Germline lookup yields CDR1 MGHRA and CDR2 YSYEKL.

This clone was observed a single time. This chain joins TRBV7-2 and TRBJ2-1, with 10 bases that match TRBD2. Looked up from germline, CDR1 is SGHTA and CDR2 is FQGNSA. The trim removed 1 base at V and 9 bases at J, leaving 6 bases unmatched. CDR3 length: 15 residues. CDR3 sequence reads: CASSLGPAGGGEQFF. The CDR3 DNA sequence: TGTGCCAGCAGCTTAGGGCCAGCGGGAGGGGGTGAGCAGTTCTTC.

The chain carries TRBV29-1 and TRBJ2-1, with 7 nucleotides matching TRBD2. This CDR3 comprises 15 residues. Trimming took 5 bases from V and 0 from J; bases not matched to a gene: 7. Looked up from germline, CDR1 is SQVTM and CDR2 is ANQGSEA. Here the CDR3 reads CSVSLAESSYNEQFF. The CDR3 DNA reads TGCAGCGTTTCCCTAGCGGAGAGCTCCTACAATGAGCAGTTCTTC.

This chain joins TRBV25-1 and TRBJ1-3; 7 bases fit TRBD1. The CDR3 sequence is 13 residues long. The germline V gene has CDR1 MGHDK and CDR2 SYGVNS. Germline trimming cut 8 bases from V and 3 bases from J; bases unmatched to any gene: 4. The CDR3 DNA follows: TGTGCCAGCCGGGGACAGAGTGGAAACACCATATATTTT. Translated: CASRGQSGNTIYF.

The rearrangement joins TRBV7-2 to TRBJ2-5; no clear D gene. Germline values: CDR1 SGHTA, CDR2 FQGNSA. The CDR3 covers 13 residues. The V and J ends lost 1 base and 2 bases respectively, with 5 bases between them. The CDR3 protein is CASSLERQETQYF. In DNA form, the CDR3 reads TGTGCCAGCAGCTTAGAACGGCAAGAGACCCAGTACTTC.

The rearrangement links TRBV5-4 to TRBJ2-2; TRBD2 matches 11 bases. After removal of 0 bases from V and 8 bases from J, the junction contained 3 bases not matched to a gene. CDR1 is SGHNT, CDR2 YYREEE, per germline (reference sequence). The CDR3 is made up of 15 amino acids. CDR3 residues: CASSLDTSGSGELFF. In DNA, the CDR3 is TGTGCCAGCAGCTTGGATACTAGCGGGAGTGGGGAGCTGTTTTTT.

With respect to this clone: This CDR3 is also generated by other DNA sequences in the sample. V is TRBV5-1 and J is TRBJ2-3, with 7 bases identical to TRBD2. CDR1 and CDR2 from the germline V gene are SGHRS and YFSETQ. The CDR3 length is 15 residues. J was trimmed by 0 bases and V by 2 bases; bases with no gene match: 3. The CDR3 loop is CASSLSGTSTDTQYF. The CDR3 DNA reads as TGCGCCAGCAGCTTAAGCGGGACTAGCACAGATACGCAGTATTTT.

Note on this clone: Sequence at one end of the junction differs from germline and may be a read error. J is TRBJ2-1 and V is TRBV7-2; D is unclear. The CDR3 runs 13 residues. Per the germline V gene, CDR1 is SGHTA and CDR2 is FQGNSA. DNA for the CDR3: TGTGTCAGCAGCTTACACTCCTACAATGAGCAGTTCTTC. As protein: CVSSLHSYNEQFF. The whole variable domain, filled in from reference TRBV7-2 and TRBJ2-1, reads GAGVSQSPSNKVTEKGKDVELRCDPISGHTALYWYRQSLGQGLEFLIYFQGNSAPDKSGLPSDRFSAERTGGSVSTLTIQRTQQEDSAVYLCVSSLHSYNEQFFGPGTRLTVL.

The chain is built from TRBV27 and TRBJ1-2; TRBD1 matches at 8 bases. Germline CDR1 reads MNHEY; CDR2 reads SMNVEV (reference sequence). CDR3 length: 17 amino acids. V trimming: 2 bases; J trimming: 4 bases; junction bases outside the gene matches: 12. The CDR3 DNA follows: TGTGCCAGCAGTTTAAGGTCGGGACAGGAATTGGGCTATGGCTACACCTTC. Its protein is CASSLRSGQELGYGYTF.

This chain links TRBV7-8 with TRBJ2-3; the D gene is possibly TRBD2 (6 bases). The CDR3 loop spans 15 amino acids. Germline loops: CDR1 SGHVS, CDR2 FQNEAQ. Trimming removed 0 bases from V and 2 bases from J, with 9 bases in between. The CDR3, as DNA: TGTGCCAGCAGCTTAGCTAGCGGTTCCACAGATACGCAGTATTTT. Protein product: CASSLASGSTDTQYF.

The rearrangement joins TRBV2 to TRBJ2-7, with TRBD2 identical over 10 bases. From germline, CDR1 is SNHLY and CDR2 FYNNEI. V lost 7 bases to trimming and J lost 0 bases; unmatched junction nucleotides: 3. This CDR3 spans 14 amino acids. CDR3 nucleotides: TGTGCCAGCAAGCCTAGCGGGAGCTCCTACGAGCAGTACTTC. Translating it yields CASKPSGSSYEQYF.

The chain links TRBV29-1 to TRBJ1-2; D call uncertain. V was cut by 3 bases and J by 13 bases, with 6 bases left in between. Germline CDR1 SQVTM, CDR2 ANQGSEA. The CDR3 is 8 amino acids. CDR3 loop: CSVDTVTF. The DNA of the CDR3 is TGCAGCGTTGATACTGTCACCTTC.

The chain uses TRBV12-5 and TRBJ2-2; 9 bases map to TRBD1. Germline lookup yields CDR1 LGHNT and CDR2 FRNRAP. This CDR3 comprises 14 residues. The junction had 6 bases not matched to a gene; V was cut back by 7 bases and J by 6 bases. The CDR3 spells CASARTGGSGELFF. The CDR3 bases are TGTGCTAGTGCCCGAACAGGGGGCTCCGGGGAGCTGTTTTTT.

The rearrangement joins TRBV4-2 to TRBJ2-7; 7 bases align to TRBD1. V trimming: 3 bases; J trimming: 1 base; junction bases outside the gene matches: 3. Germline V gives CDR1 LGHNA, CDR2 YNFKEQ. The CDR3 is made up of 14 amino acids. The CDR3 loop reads CASSHRDSSYEQYF. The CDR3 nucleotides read TGTGCCAGCAGCCACCGGGACAGTTCCTACGAGCAGTACTTC.

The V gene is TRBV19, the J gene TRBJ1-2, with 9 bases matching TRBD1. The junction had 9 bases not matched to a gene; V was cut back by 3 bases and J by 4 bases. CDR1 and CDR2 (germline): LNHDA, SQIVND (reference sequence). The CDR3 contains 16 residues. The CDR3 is CASSIGTGIFGYGYTF. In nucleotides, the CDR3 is TGTGCCAGTAGTATCGGGACAGGGATTTTCGGCTATGGCTACACCTTC.